Listed below are T cell receptor beta chains from one sample, sequenced in a study of blood T cells in healthy people across ages. MiXCR, run by TCRdb on the 5' RACE reads, gives a single entry per CDR3 protein. This sample carries 500,000 to 650,000 distinct CDR3 sequences, over 25% of them seen once, and the ten largest clones take 3% to 4%. The sample was also reused in another study, on T cells of mothers and their children.

The specimen was blood. Every receptor here comes from a boy younger than 10 in good health. CDR3s include the opening cysteine and the closing phenylalanine or tryptophan. Fields, in order: D gene, J gene, clone size, V gene, CDR3 DNA, CDR3 protein. A D gene is named only where the DNA matches it firmly. A row's size may be missing; if present it is once, few, many or a size class.

.,TRBJ2-7,.,TRBV6-5,TGTGCCAGCAGGGCGGGCTACGAGCAGTACTTC,CASRAGYEQYF
.,TRBJ2-5,few,TRBV4-3,TGCGCCAGCAGCCAAGATTACGGGCAGCCACAAGAGACCCAGTACTTC,CASSQDYGQPQETQYF
.,TRBJ1-1,few,TRBV5-1,TGCGCCAGCAGCCCCGGGTTCAGGAACACTGAAGCTTTCTTT,CASSPGFRNTEAFF
.,TRBJ1-5,few,TRBV20-1,TGCAGTGCTAGAGCTCCGGGGGCGGCAAGTCAGCCCCAGCATTTT,CSARAPGAASQPQHF
.,TRBJ2-7,.,TRBV12-3/TRBV12-4,TGTGCCAGCAGTAAAGGACAGTCAATCGAGCAGTACTTC,CASSKGQSIEQYF
TRBD1,TRBJ2-7,.,TRBV14,TGTGCCAGCAGCCATCCAGGGGGCGAGCAGTACTTC,CASSHPGGEQYF
TRBD2,TRBJ2-5,few,TRBV10-3,TGTGCCATCGCTAGCGGGGCCAATCGGGGAGAGACCCAGTACTTC,CAIASGANRGETQYF
.,TRBJ2-1,.,TRBV7-9,TGTGCCAGCAGCCCAGGGCCGTGGAATGAGCAGTTCTTC,CASSPGPWNEQFF
.,TRBJ1-4,few,TRBV7-9,TGTGCCAGCAGCCCCGATGGGCTAACTAATGAAAAACTGTTTTTT,CASSPDGLTNEKLFF
.,TRBJ2-5,few,TRBV24-1,TGTGCCACCAGTGACCCCATAGGAGAGACCCAGTACTTC,CATSDPIGETQYF
TRBD2,TRBJ2-1,.,TRBV4-3,TGCGCCAGCAGCCAAGATAGGACTAGCGGGAGCTATGAGCAGTTCTTC,CASSQDRTSGSYEQFF
TRBD2,TRBJ2-6,many,TRBV2,TGTGCCAGCGAGGGAGGGCGGTCTGGGGCCAACGTCCTGACTTTC,CASEGGRSGANVLTF
.,TRBJ1-5,.,TRBV20-1,TGCAGTGCTAAACAGGATAGCAATCAGCCCCAGCATTTT,CSAKQDSNQPQHF
TRBD2,TRBJ2-3,few,TRBV12-3/TRBV12-4,TGTGCCAGCAGATTCACTAGCGGGAGAGGCACAGATACGCAGTATTTT,CASRFTSGRGTDTQYF
.,TRBJ2-3,.,TRBV27,TGTGCCAGCGGGGGCGCAAGGGAGACAGATACGCAGTATTTT,CASGGARETDTQYF
TRBD2,TRBJ2-3,.,TRBV18,TGTGCCAGCTCACCACCGGCTAGCGGGAGTACAGATACGCAGTATTTT,CASSPPASGSTDTQYF